This TCR beta chain was identified during a study of T cell changes during pregnancy in multiple sclerosis (dated by TCRdb to about 2019). For the study in its entirety: The study looked at changes in the T cell repertoire across pregnancy in women with multiple sclerosis.

To prepare the library, the immunoSEQ multiplex PCR assay was applied. TCRdb limited this immuneACCESS table to in-frame rearrangements with V and J called. A share of clones is missing; checked studies link under half to unresolved V genes, and the rest is unexplained. This sample lists tens of thousands of clones; approximately 90% were detected once. Clones ranked in the top ten supply roughly 0.89% of the sample. Concerning this clone: Its antigen remains unidentified. There are no base qualities to consult, and no much larger clone falls within one base.

This specimen consisted of peripheral blood, obtained in the first trimester of pregnancy. This TCR came from a female donor in good health, enrolled as a control in a pregnancy study.

The DNA sequence follows: TGTGCCAGCAGCGCGTCAGGGTCGGGCTACACCTTC. The translation is CASSASGSGYTF. The chain joins TRBV9 to TRBJ1-2; 5 matching bases give a weak D call of TRBD1. Spanning cysteine to phenylalanine, the CDR3 consists of 12 amino acids. This entry keeps only the CDR3 DNA: 36 bases, framed from base 1. CDR1 and CDR2, per the germline V gene, are SGDLS and YYNGEE. V was cut back by 3 bases and J by 8 bases, leaving a gap of 11 bases between them.